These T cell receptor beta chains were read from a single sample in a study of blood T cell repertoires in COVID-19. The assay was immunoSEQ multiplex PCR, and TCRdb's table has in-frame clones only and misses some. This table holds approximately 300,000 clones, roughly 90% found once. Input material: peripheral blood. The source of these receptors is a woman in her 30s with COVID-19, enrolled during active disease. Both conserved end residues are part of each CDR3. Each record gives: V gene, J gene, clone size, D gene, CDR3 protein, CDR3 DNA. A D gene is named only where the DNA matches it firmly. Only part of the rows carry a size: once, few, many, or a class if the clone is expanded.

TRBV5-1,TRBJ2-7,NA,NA,CASSTAPGEQYF,TGCGCCAGCAGTACCGCCCCGGGAGAGCAGTACTTC
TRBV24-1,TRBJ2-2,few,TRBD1,CATQGQGETGELFF,TGTGCCACCCAAGGACAGGGCGAAACCGGGGAGCTGTTTTTT
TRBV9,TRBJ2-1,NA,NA,CASSGRRSDSSYNEQFF,TGTGCCAGCAGCGGTCGCAGGAGCGACAGCTCCTACAATGAGCAGTTCTTC
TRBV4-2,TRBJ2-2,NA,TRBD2,CASSQDREAGELFF,TGTGCCAGCAGCCAAGATCGGGAGGCCGGGGAGCTGTTTTTT
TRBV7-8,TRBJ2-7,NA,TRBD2,CASSLGPSGNYEQYF,TGTGCCAGCAGCTTAGGGCCTAGCGGGAATTACGAGCAGTACTTC
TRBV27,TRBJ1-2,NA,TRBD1,CASSAHRGHDYGYTF,TGTGCCAGCAGTGCCCACAGGGGGCACGACTATGGCTACACCTTC
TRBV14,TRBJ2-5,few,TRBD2,CASSQDASGEETQYF,TGTGCCAGCAGCCAAGATGCGAGCGGGGAAGAGACCCAGTACTTC
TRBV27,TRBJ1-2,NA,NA,CASSLFPRYYGYTF,TGTGCCAGCAGTTTATTCCCCAGGTACTATGGCTACACCTTC
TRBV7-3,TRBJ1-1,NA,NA,CASSPFGGARDTEAFF,TGTGCCAGCAGCCCCTTCGGGGGGGCGCGGGACACTGAAGCTTTCTTT
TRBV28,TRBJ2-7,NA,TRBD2,CASSSPGTSGGGQYF,TGTGCCAGCAGTTCCCCTGGGACTAGCGGAGGGGGGCAGTACTTC
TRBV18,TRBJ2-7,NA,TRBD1,CASSPGQGSEQYF,TGTGCCAGCTCACCAGGACAGGGCTCCGAGCAGTACTTC
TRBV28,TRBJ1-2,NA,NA,CASSLPSNYGYTF,TGTGCCAGCAGTTTACCCTCCAACTATGGCTACACCTTC
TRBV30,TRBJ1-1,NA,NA,CAWSAENTEAFF,TGTGCCTGGAGCGCGGAGAACACTGAAGCTTTCTTT
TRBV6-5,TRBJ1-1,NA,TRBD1,CASRSGQGYTEAFF,TGTGCCAGCAGGTCGGGACAGGGGTACACTGAAGCTTTCTTT
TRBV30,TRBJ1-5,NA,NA,CAWSPISSNQPQHF,TGTGCCTGGAGTCCTATAAGTAGCAATCAGCCCCAGCATTTT
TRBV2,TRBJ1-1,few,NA,CASSEKAMSVEAFF,TGTGCCAGCAGTGAGAAAGCGATGAGTGTTGAAGCTTTCTTT
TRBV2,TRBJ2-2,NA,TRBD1,CASSANRGAGELFF,TGTGCCAGCAGTGCGAACAGGGGGGCCGGGGAGCTGTTTTTT
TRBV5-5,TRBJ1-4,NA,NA,CASSPLGGDNEKLFF,TGTGCCAGCAGCCCACTAGGAGGCGATAATGAAAAACTGTTTTTT
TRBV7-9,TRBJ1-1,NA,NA,CASSLQDSEAFF,TGTGCCAGCAGCTTACAGGACAGTGAAGCTTTCTTT
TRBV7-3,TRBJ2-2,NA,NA,CASSQLPGAPNTGELFF,TGTGCCAGCAGCCAATTACCTGGGGCACCGAACACCGGGGAGCTGTTTTTT
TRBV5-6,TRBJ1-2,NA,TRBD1,CASSSSGTGRYGYTF,TGTGCCAGCAGCTCAAGCGGGACAGGGCGCTATGGCTACACCTTC
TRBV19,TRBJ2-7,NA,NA,CASSQGTYEQYF,TGTGCCAGTAGTCAGGGGACCTACGAGCAGTACTTC
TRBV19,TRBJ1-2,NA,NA,CASSIVGAGYTF,TGTGCCAGTAGTATAGTAGGGGCTGGCTACACCTTC
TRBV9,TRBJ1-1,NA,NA,CASSVHRVNTEAFF,TGTGCCAGCAGCGTACACAGGGTGAACACTGAAGCTTTCTTT
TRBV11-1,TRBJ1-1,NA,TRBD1,CASSPDGTDHTEAFF,TGTGCCAGCAGCCCGGACGGGACAGACCACACTGAAGCTTTCTTT
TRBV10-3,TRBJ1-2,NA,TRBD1,CAISESTGQGARGYTF,TGTGCCATCAGTGAGTCGACAGGACAGGGGGCGCGGGGCTACACCTTC
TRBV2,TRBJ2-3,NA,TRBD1,CASRGRDRVADTQYF,TGTGCCAGCAGAGGTCGGGACAGGGTCGCAGATACGCAGTATTTT
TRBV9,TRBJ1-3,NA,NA,CASSVSPQSGNTIYF,TGTGCCAGCAGCGTTTCCCCCCAATCTGGAAACACCATATATTTT
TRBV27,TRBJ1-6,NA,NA,CASSLLQDNSPLHF,TGTGCCAGCAGTTTATTACAGGATAATTCACCCCTCCACTTT
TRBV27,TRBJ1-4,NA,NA,CASSPQGGETEKLFF,TGTGCCAGCAGTCCCCAGGGAGGGGAGACTGAAAAACTGTTTTTT
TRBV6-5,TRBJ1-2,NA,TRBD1,CASSYQGDYGYTF,TGTGCCAGCAGTTATCAGGGGGACTATGGCTACACCTTC
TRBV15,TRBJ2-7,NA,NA,CATSRESDIEQYF,TGTGCCACCAGCAGAGAATCGGACATCGAGCAGTACTTC
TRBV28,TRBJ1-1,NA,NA,CATTEIGVTENTEAFF,TGTGCCACCACCGAAATCGGGGTTACGGAGAACACTGAAGCTTTCTTT
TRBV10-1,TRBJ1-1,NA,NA,CASSESSGITEAFF,TGCGCCAGCAGTGAGTCTTCAGGGATAACTGAAGCTTTCTTT
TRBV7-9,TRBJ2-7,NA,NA,CATGPPSGEQYF,TGTGCCACCGGGCCCCCTTCGGGAGAGCAGTACTTC
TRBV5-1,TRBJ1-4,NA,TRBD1,CASRAGQGTNEKLFF,TGCGCCAGCAGGGCGGGACAGGGGACTAATGAAAAACTGTTTTTT